This T cell receptor (beta chain) is drawn from a study of cytomegalovirus exposure and HLA in healthy donors. Study information: Out of fewer than 400 genotyped donors, about 81% belonged to the Caucasian-associated ancestry cluster.

Though probably carrying unrecorded immune exposures, donors were nominally healthy at sampling. A word on this clone: Its antigen remains unidentified.

With 60 Vbeta and 13 Jbeta primers, the PCR was carried out. The data were produced by immunoSEQ multiplex PCR, yet TCRdb's version contains in-frame clones alone and is incomplete. The sample yields around 200,000 clones, about 80% seen once. Whole-study results and caveats: Across donors, sequencing depth was assumed by presence/absence analyses to be roughly uniform.

Germline CDR1 reads ENHRY; CDR2 reads SYGVKD. The CDR3 length is 14 residues. V lost 10 bases to trimming and J lost 0 bases; unmatched junction nucleotides: 8. Sequenced material: PBMCs. This chain joins TRBV10-3 and TRBJ1-1, with 7 nucleotides matching TRBD1. This receptor was taken from a boy younger than 18 in good health and CMV-seronegative. The CDR3: CATTSTGVNTEAFF. The CDR3 DNA sequence: TGTGCCACCACATCAACAGGGGTGAACACTGAAGCTTTCTTT.